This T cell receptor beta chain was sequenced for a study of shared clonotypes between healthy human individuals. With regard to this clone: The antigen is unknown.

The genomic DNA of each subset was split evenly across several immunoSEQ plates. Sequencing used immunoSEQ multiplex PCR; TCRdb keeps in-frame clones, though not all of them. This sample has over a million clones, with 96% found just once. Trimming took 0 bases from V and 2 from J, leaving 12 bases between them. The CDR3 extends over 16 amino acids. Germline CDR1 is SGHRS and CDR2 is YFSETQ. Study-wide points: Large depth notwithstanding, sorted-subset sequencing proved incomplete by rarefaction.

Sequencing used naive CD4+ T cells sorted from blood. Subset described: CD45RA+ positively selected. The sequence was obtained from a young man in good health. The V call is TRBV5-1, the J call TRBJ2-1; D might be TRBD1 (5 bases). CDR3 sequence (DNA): TGCGCCAGCAGCTTGGCCCGCTCAGGGCCCTACAATGAGCAGTTCTTC. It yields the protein CASSLARSGPYNEQFF.